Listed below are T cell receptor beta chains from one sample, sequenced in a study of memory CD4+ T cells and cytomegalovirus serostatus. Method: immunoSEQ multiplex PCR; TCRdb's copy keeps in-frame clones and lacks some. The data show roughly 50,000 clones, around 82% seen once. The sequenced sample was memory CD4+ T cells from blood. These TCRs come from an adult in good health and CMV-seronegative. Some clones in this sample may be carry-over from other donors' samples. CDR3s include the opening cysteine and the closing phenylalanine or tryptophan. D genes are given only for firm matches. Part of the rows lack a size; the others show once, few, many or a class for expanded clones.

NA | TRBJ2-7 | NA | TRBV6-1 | CASSASRAGEQYF | TGTGCCAGCAGTGCGAGCCGCGCAGGGGAGCAGTACTTC
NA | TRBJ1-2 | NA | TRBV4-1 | CASSQDRAPGYTF | TGCGCCAGCAGCCAAGACAGGGCGCCAGGCTACACCTTC
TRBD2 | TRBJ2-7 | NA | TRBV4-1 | CASSQALTSGAYEQYF | TGCGCCAGCAGCCAAGCCTTGACTAGCGGGGCTTACGAGCAGTACTTC
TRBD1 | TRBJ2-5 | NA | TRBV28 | CASQFLQGAVETQYF | TGTGCCAGCCAATTCCTCCAGGGGGCCGTCGAGACCCAGTACTTC
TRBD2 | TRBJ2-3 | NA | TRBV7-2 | CASSLDRASGRTDTQYF | TGTGCCAGCAGCTTAGACCGGGCTAGCGGGAGGACAGATACGCAGTATTTT
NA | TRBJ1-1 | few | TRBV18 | CASSLGSMNTEAFF | TGTGCCAGCTCGCTCGGATCAATGAACACTGAAGCTTTCTTT
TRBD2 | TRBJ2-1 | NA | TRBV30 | CAARLAGGQQFF | TGTGCCGCCCGACTAGCGGGAGGCCAGCAGTTCTTC
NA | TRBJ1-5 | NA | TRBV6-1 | CASSETAPGQPQHF | TGTGCCAGCAGTGAGACGGCCCCGGGTCAGCCCCAGCATTTT
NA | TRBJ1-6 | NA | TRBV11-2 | CASSLEGSSPLHF | TGTGCCAGCAGCTTAGAGGGAAGTTCACCCCTCCACTTT
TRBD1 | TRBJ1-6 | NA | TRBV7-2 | CASSLGDRGNSPLHF | TGTGCCAGCAGCTTGGGGGACAGGGGGAATTCACCCCTCCACTTT
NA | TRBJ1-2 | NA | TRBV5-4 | CASSAGVRYGYTF | TGTGCCAGCAGCGCAGGGGTTCGCTATGGCTACACCTTC
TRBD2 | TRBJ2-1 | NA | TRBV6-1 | CASSVASGALGYEQFF | TGTGCCAGCAGTGTAGCTAGCGGGGCCCTCGGGTATGAGCAGTTCTTC
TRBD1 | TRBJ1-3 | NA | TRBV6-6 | CASYRGASGNTIYF | TGTGCCAGCTACAGGGGGGCCTCTGGAAACACCATATATTTT
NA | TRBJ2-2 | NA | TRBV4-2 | CASSPTGTNTGELFF | TGTGCCAGCAGCCCAACCGGGACAAACACCGGGGAGCTGTTTTTT
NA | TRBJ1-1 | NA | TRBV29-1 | CSARLGGADTEAFF | TGCAGCGCCCGGCTCGGGGGCGCGGACACTGAAGCTTTCTTT
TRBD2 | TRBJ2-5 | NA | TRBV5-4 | CASTTSGSGETQYF | TGTGCCAGCACCACTAGCGGGAGTGGGGAGACCCAGTACTTC
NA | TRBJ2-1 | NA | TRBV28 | CASTIRNEQFF | TGTGCCAGCACCATTAGGAATGAGCAGTTCTTC
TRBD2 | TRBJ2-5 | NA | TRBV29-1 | CSAGGLETQYF | TGCAGCGCCGGGGGGTTGGAGACCCAGTACTTC
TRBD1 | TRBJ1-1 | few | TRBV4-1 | CASSHPGQGGTEAFF | TGCGCCAGCAGCCATCCCGGACAGGGCGGCACTGAAGCTTTCTTT
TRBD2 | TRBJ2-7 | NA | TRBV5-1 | CASSLAELAGVRSEQYF | TGCGCCAGCAGCTTGGCCGAACTAGCGGGAGTGCGGTCCGAGCAGTACTTC
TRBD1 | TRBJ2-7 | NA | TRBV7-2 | CASSMTGREQYF | TGTGCCAGCAGTATGACAGGGCGGGAGCAGTACTTC
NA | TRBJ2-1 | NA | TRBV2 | CASSSTSSSEQFF | TGTGCCAGCAGTTCAACTAGTTCCAGCGAGCAGTTCTTC
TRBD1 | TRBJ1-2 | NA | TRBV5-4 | CASSQVDRAVGYTF | TGTGCCAGCAGCCAGGTGGACAGGGCGGTTGGCTACACCTTC
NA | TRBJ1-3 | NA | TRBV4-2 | CASSQAGSYSGNTIYF | TGTGCCAGCAGCCAGGCTGGCTCCTACTCTGGAAACACCATATATTTT
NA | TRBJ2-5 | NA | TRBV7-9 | CASSIDSGETQYF | TGTGCCAGCAGTATCGACTCGGGAGAGACCCAGTACTTC
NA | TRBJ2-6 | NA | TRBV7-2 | CASRLGGAGANVLTF | TGTGCCAGCAGACTAGGAGGGGCTGGGGCCAACGTCCTGACTTTC
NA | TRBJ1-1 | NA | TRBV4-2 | CASSLGRENTEAFF | TGTGCCAGCAGCCTGGGACGGGAGAACACTGAAGCTTTCTTT
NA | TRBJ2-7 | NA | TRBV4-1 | CASSQAQGTPYEQYF | TGCGCCAGCAGCCAAGCCCAAGGAACCCCCTACGAGCAGTACTTC
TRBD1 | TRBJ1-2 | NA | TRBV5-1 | CASSPDRGESNYGYTF | TGCGCCAGCAGCCCGGACAGGGGCGAATCTAACTATGGCTACACCTTC
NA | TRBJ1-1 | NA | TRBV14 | CASSRGGSLGNTEAFF | TGTGCCAGCAGCCGTGGCGGTTCTCTGGGGAACACTGAAGCTTTCTTT
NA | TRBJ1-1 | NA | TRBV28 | CASSFKRAVVFF | TGTGCCAGCAGTTTTAAAAGGGCGGTGGTTTTCTTT
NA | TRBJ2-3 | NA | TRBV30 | CAWGQSLGLTDTQYF | TGTGCCTGGGGACAATCACTAGGCCTCACAGATACGCAGTATTTT
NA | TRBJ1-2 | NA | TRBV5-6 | CASSLGGGWNGYTF | TGTGCCAGCAGCTTGGGGGGGGGCTGGAATGGCTACACCTTC
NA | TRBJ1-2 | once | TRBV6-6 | CASSWDGNYGYTF | TGTGCCAGCAGCTGGGACGGAAACTATGGCTACACCTTC
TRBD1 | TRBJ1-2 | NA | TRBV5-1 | CASSSRDRGGYTF | TGCGCCAGCAGCTCCCGGGACAGGGGAGGCTACACCTTC
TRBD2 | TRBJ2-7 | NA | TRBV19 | CASKATGGGGEQYF | TGTGCCAGTAAGGCGACGGGAGGGGGAGGCGAGCAGTACTTC
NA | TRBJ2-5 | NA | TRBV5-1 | CASRTGEVGETQYF | TGCGCCAGCAGAACGGGAGAGGTAGGGGAGACCCAGTACTTC
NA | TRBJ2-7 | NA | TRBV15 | CATSRAGGNSEQYF | TGTGCCACCAGCAGGGCGGGCGGGAATAGCGAGCAGTACTTC
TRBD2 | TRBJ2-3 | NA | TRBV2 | CATRLAESTDTQYF | TGTGCCACTAGACTAGCGGAGAGCACAGATACGCAGTATTTT
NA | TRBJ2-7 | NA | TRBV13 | CASSPARGVYEQYF | TGTGCCAGCAGCCCAGCCAGGGGGGTGTACGAGCAGTACTTC
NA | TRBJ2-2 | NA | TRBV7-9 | CASSLDGDTGELFF | TGTGCCAGCAGCTTAGATGGGGACACCGGGGAGCTGTTTTTT
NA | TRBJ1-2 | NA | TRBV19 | CASRGPGIGYTF | TGTGCCAGTAGAGGTCCGGGGATCGGCTACACCTTC
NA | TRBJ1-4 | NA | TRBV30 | CAWSSKGGAGEKLFF | TGTGCCTGGAGTTCCAAAGGGGGGGCCGGTGAAAAACTGTTTTTT
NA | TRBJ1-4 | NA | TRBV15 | CATSRGTRGLATNEKLFF | TGTGCCACCAGCAGAGGTACCCGGGGCCTTGCAACTAATGAAAAACTGTTTTTT
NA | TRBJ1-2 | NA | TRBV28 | CASSPLGGPGNYGYTF | TGTGCCAGCAGCCCCCTGGGAGGCCCCGGGAACTATGGCTACACCTTC
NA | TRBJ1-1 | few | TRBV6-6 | CASSSGITGKVTEAFF | TGTGCCAGCAGCTCAGGGATAACGGGGAAGGTTACTGAAGCTTTCTTT
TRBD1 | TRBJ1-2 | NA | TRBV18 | CASSLDPIGTGSMDGYTF | TGTGCCAGCTCACTTGACCCCATCGGGACAGGGAGTATGGATGGCTACACCTTC
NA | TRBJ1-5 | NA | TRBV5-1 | CASSRTPQGGNQPQHF | TGCGCCAGCAGCCGAACTCCTCAGGGTGGCAATCAGCCCCAGCATTTT
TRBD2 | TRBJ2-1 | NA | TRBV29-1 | CSVHLAEPGANEQFF | TGCAGCGTCCATCTAGCGGAGCCGGGCGCCAATGAGCAGTTCTTC